The 18 T cell receptor beta chains reported below all come from one sample, sequenced in a study of shared clonotypes between healthy human individuals. Data came from immunoSEQ multiplex PCR; TCRdb stores just in-frame clones and leaves some out. The sample carries fewer than 1.4 million clones, about four fifths recorded once. Sequencing was carried out using memory CD4+ T cells from PBMCs. Noted subset: CD45RA-negative fraction. These receptor sequences come from a man younger than 30 in good health. Some clones in this sample may be carry-over from other donors' samples.

This clone was seen a few times. The chain joins TRBV10-3 to TRBJ1-2; D uncertain. This CDR3 region has 16 residues. Trimming shortened V by 2 bases and J by 4 bases, and 17 bases separated the two germline ends. The germline gives CDR1 ENHRY, CDR2 SYGVKD. CDR3 nucleotide sequence: TGTGCCATCAGTGAGACTCCCCGGGAAGCAGGCTATGGCTACACCTTC. Encoded protein: CAISETPREAGYGYTF.

The chain is built from TRBV5-4 and TRBJ2-1, with 8 bases aligning to TRBD1. The length of the CDR3 is 13 residues. Germline-derived CDR1 and CDR2 are SGHNT and YYREEE (reference sequence). J was trimmed by 2 bases and V by 7 bases; bases with no gene match: 2. As DNA, the CDR3 is TGTGCCAGCGGACAGGGTCCCTACAATGAGCAGTTCTTC. Its translation: CASGQGPYNEQFF.

The V gene is TRBV28, the J gene TRBJ2-7, with 7 bases lining up with TRBD2. The J segment lost 4 bases and the V segment lost 4 bases, leaving 7 bases of the junction unmatched. The CDR3 totals 14 residues. Germline V gene lookup returns CDR1 MDHEN and CDR2 SYDVKM. In DNA, the CDR3 is TGTGCCAGCAGTTATGGCGGGAGTTTGTACGAGCAGTACTTC. This sequence encodes CASSYGGSLYEQYF.

The rearrangement links TRBV10-3 to TRBJ2-7, with D tentatively TRBD1 (6 bases). From germline, CDR1 is ENHRY and CDR2 SYGVKD. The CDR3 loop spans 13 amino acids. V was trimmed by 11 bases and J by 0 bases, leaving 14 bases between them. The DNA for the CDR3 is TGTGCCGTTCTCAGGGGTGCCTCCTACGAGCAGTACTTC. This translates into CAVLRGASYEQYF.

V is TRBV7-3 and J is TRBJ2-3; 7 positions agree with TRBD2. Germline trimming cut 1 base from V and 9 bases from J; bases unmatched to any gene: 4. Germline lookup yields CDR1 SGHTA and CDR2 FQGTGA. The length of the CDR3 is 13 residues. CDR3 in amino acids: CASSLMGGRTQYF. CDR3 DNA sequence: TGTGCCAGCAGCTTAATGGGGGGGAGGACGCAGTATTTT.

The rearrangement joins TRBV2 to TRBJ2-1; TRBD2 matches at 10 bases. V dropped 5 bases and J dropped 9; count of bases not matched to a gene: 7. The CDR3 is made up of 14 amino acids. Looked up from germline, CDR1 is SNHLY and CDR2 is FYNNEI. CDR3 loop: CASSKGTSAGEQFF. DNA for the CDR3: TGTGCCAGCAGTAAAGGGACTAGCGCAGGTGAGCAGTTCTTC.

This sequence joins TRBV5-1 and TRBJ2-4; the match to TRBD1 covers 9 bases. There are 15 residues in the CDR3. The ends lost 3 bases at V and 6 bases at J; junction bases unmatched: 7. Germline assignment: CDR1 SGHRS and CDR2 YFSETQ. CDR3 loop: CASSYARDRANIQYF. The CDR3 DNA reads as TGCGCCAGCAGCTATGCCCGGGACAGGGCAAACATTCAGTACTTC.

The chain combines TRBV27 with TRBJ1-2, with D perhaps matching TRBD1 (6 bases). Germline loops: CDR1 MNHEY, CDR2 SMNVEV (reference sequence). Trimming took off 5 bases at V and 7 bases at J, with 17 bases between the two ends. The CDR3 runs 14 residues. The CDR3 here is CASSLARGDSGYTF. CDR3 nucleotides: TGTGCCAGCAGTCTGGCCAGGGGAGACTCTGGCTACACCTTC.

This rearrangement joins TRBV5-4 to TRBJ2-7; TRBD1 aligns across 7 bases. CDR1 is SGHNT and CDR2 is YYREEE in the germline V gene (reference sequence). V shed 3 bases and J 5 bases; nucleotides not matched to a gene: 8. The CDR3 consists of 14 residues. Written as DNA, the CDR3 is TGTGCCAGCAGCTCAGGGGGTCTTCCCGACGAGCAGTACTTC. Protein: CASSSGGLPDEQYF. Supplemented by reference TRBV5-4 and TRBJ2-7, the full variable domain reads ETGVTQSPTHLIKTRGQQVTLRCSSQSGHNTVSWYQQALGQGPQFIFQYYREEENGRGNFPPRFSGLQFPNYSSELNVNALELDDSALYLCASSSGGLPDEQYFGPGTRLTVT.

This chain links TRBV28 with TRBJ2-7; D is unresolved. Trimming removed 5 bases from V and 2 bases from J, with 16 bases in between. The CDR3 extends over 15 amino acids. Germline V gene data show CDR1 as MDHEN and CDR2 as SYDVKM. CDR3 loop: CASSGFTITPYEQYF. The CDR3 DNA sequence: TGTGCCAGCAGTGGGTTTACCATTACCCCCTACGAGCAGTACTTC. The variable domain in full, with the rest retrieved from reference TRBV28 and TRBJ2-7, is DVKVTQSSRYLVKRTGEKVFLECVQDMDHENMFWYRQDPGLGLRLIYFSYDVKMKEKGDIPEGYSVSREKKERFSLILESASTNQTSMYLCASSGFTITPYEQYFGPGTRLTVT.

The sample holds one count of this clone. Here the CDR3 reads CATSSLAGWGKTQYF. CDR3 in DNA: TGTGCCACCAGCAGTTTAGCTGGCTGGGGGAAGACCCAGTACTTC. The chain uses TRBV15 and TRBJ2-5; the D gene could be TRBD1 or TRBD2 (5 bases each). In germline, CDR1 is LNHNV, CDR2 YYDKDF (reference sequence). Between the trimmed V and J ends, which lost 3 bases and 6 bases, there was a span of 17 bases. The CDR3 sequence is 15 residues long.

The chain recombines TRBV5-1 with TRBJ2-3; 9 bases line up with TRBD2. V trimming: 3 bases; J trimming: 6 bases; junction bases outside the gene matches: 14. Looked up from germline, CDR1 is SGHRS and CDR2 is YFSETQ. This CDR3 has 17 amino acids. CDR3 sequence reads: CASSSGLWGGRADTQYF. Written as DNA, the CDR3 is TGCGCCAGCAGCTCCGGTCTCTGGGGCGGGAGGGCTGATACGCAGTATTTT.

In the case of this clone: Other DNA variants within this sample encode the same CDR3. The chain joins TRBV6-1 to TRBJ1-1; a possible D gene is TRBD1 (5 bases). This CDR3 has 12 amino acids. The V end was cut by 2 bases, the J end by 7 bases, with 8 bases between. Germline CDR1 reads MNHNS; CDR2 reads SASEGT. Written as DNA, the CDR3 is TGTGCCAGCAGTGAATATACAGGTGAAGCTTTCTTT. It codes for CASSEYTGEAFF.

V gene TRBV7-2 combines with J gene TRBJ2-1; 7 bases are a match to TRBD1. Trimming removed 7 bases from V and 1 base from J; junction bases left unmatched: 4. Germline CDR1 is SGHTA and CDR2 is FQGNSA. This CDR3 has 14 residues. This chain's CDR3 is CASTQGLSYNEQFF. CDR3 in DNA: TGTGCCAGCACACAGGGGCTTTCCTACAATGAGCAGTTCTTC.

CDR3 region: CSVSDNPYEAFF. CDR3 nucleotides: TGCAGCGTTTCCGACAACCCATATGAAGCTTTCTTT. This chain links TRBV29-1 with TRBJ1-1; no reliable D call. Deletions cut 5 bases from V and 7 bases from J, with 14 bases between. Per germline, CDR1 SQVTM and CDR2 ANQGSEA. The CDR3 is 12 residues long.

The V and J genes are TRBV11-2 and TRBJ1-5; the match to TRBD1 covers 7 bases. This CDR3 contains 14 residues. V was pared by 6 bases and J by 7 bases, with 9 bases of the junction left unmatched. Germline V gene lookup returns CDR1 SGHAT and CDR2 FQNNGV. The CDR3 DNA is TGTGCCAGCAGTCTCGACAGGGTAGGACAGCCCCAGCATTTT. Protein: CASSLDRVGQPQHF.

The chain uses TRBV2 and TRBJ1-3; no definite D call. Per germline, CDR1 SNHLY and CDR2 FYNNEI. The CDR3 is made up of 14 amino acids. The V gene lost 4 bases and the J gene lost 5 bases, with 12 bases spanning the gap. The CDR3 region has the DNA TGTGCCAGCAGTGGGTCCCAGAAAAGAAACACCATATATTTT. This translates into CASSGSQKRNTIYF.

The rearrangement uses TRBV4-3 and TRBJ1-2; no clear D. V lost 2 bases, J lost 8 bases, and 18 bases lay in between. CDR1 is LGHNA and CDR2 is YSLEER in the germline V gene. The CDR3 has 15 amino acids. This CDR3 reads CASSQSLVGGTGYTF. DNA of the CDR3: TGCGCCAGCAGCCAATCTCTTGTCGGAGGAACGGGCTACACCTTC.